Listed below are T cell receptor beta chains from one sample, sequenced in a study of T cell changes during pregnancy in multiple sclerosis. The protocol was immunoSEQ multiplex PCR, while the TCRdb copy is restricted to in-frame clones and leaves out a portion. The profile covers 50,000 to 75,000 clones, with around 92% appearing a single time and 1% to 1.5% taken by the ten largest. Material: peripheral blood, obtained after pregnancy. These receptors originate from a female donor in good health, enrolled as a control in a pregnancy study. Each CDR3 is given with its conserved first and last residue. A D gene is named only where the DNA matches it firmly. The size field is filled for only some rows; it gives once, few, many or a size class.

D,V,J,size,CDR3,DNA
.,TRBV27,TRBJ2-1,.,CASSSGSAFNEQFF,TGTGCCAGCAGTTCGGGGTCTGCTTTCAATGAGCAGTTCTTC
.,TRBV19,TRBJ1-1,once,CASSQPGGAGNTEAFF,TGTGCCAGTAGTCAACCCGGCGGGGCAGGCAACACTGAAGCTTTCTTT
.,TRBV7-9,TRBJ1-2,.,CASSFTGMGGYTF,TGTGCCAGCAGCTTTACAGGGATGGGTGGCTACACCTTC
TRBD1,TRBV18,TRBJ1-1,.,CASSPRTGESTEAFF,TGTGCCAGCTCACCTCGGACAGGGGAGAGCACTGAAGCTTTCTTT
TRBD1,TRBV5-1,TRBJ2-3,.,CASSLGWQGATDTQYF,TGCGCCAGCAGCTTGGGTTGGCAGGGGGCAACAGATACGCAGTATTTT
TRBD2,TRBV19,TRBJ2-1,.,CASSSSGLPYNEQFF,TGTGCCAGTAGTTCTAGCGGGCTCCCCTACAATGAGCAGTTCTTC
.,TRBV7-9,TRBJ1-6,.,CASSFEVTGSPLHF,TGTGCCAGCAGCTTCGAGGTGACAGGTTCGCCCCTCCACTTT
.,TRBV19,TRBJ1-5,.,CASTSSSLSNQPQHF,TGTGCCAGTACCAGTTCCTCCTTAAGCAATCAGCCCCAGCATTTT
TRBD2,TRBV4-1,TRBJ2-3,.,CASSVSGTSGVSDTQYF,TGCGCCAGCAGCGTATCCGGGACTAGCGGGGTATCAGATACGCAGTATTTT
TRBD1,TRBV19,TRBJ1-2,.,CASSRQGADYGYTF,TGTGCCAGTAGCAGACAGGGGGCGGACTATGGCTACACCTTC
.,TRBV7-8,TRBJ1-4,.,CASRGQGTTNEKLFF,TGTGCCAGCAGAGGTCAGGGTACGACTAATGAAAAACTGTTTTTT
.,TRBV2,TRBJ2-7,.,CASRDNRDEQYF,TGTGCCAGCCGGGACAACCGCGACGAGCAGTACTTC
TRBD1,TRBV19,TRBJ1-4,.,CASSGRWTGGNEKLFF,TGTGCCAGTTCAGGGCGCTGGACAGGCGGAAATGAAAAACTGTTTTTT
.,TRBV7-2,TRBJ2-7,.,CASTQEHRAYEQYF,TGTGCCAGCACCCAGGAGCACAGGGCCTACGAGCAGTACTTC
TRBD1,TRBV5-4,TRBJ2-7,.,CASSLGSGGMNEQYF,TGTGCCAGCAGCTTGGGTTCAGGGGGCATGAACGAGCAGTACTTC
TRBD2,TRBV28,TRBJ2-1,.,CASRPGGTSPHEQFF,TGTGCCAGCAGACCAGGGGGGACTAGCCCCCATGAGCAGTTCTTC
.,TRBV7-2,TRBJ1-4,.,CASSLVGRRGEKLFF,TGTGCCAGCAGCTTAGTCGGTCGCAGGGGAGAAAAACTGTTTTTT
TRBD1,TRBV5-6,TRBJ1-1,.,CASSPGTGDRNTEAFF,TGTGCCAGCAGCCCTGGGACAGGGGACCGTAACACTGAAGCTTTCTTT
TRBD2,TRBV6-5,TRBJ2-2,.,CASRWGLANTGELFF,TGTGCCAGCAGATGGGGACTAGCGAACACCGGGGAGCTGTTTTTT
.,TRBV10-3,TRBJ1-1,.,CAISDTSGPAGTEAFF,TGTGCCATCAGTGATACCTCCGGGCCAGCGGGCACTGAAGCTTTCTTT
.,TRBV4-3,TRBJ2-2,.,CASSQDPRNTGELFF,TGCGCCAGCAGCCAAGATCCCAGAAACACCGGGGAGCTGTTTTTT
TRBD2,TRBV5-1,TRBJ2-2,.,CASSLVFGTSDIGELFF,TGCGCCAGCAGCCTCGTTTTCGGGACTAGCGATATCGGGGAGCTGTTTTTT
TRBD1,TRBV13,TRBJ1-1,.,CASSLTGEAFF,TGTGCCAGCAGCTTGACAGGGGAAGCTTTCTTT
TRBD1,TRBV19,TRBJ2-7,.,CASSAGTGAYEQYF,TGTGCCAGTAGTGCCGGGACAGGGGCCTACGAGCAGTACTTC
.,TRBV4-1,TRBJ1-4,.,CASSRPMTEGNEKLFF,TGCGCCAGCAGCCGGCCGATGACAGAAGGCAATGAAAAACTGTTTTTT
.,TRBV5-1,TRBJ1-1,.,CASSLGTLRGTEAFF,TGCGCCAGCAGCCTGGGGACCCTAAGAGGGACTGAAGCTTTCTTT
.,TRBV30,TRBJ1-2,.,CAWSVPARYGYTF,TGTGCCTGGAGTGTACCAGCGAGGTATGGCTACACCTTC
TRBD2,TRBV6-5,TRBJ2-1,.,CASRPGGEYNEQFF,TGTGCCAGCAGACCCGGGGGGGAGTACAATGAGCAGTTCTTC
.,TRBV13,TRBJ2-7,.,CASSSRASDEQYF,TGTGCCAGCAGCTCCCGGGCTAGCGACGAGCAGTACTTC
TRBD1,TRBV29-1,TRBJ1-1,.,CSVPTGGTEAFF,TGCAGCGTTCCGACAGGGGGCACTGAAGCTTTCTTT
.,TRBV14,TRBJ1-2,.,CASSQARRGGYTF,TGTGCCAGCAGCCAAGCGAGGCGAGGTGGCTACACCTTC
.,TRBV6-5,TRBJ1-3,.,CASSYSGRAVGNTIYF,TGTGCCAGCAGTTACTCCGGCAGGGCTGTTGGAAACACCATATATTTT
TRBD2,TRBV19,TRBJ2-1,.,CASTPRGLAGGSSYNEQFF,TGTGCCAGTACCCCTCGGGGACTAGCGGGGGGGAGCTCCTACAATGAGCAGTTCTTC
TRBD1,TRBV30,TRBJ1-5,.,CAWRGTGPYQPQHF,TGTGCCTGGAGGGGGACAGGGCCCTATCAGCCCCAGCATTTT
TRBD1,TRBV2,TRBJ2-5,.,CASGSSLTGGRETQYF,TGTGCCAGCGGCTCAAGCCTCACAGGGGGTAGAGAGACCCAGTACTTC
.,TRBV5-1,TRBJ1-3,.,CASSLEDNSGNTIYF,TGCGCCAGCAGCTTGGAAGACAACTCTGGAAACACCATATATTTT
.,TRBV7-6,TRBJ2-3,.,CASTDHGGGPPDTQYF,TGTGCCAGCACCGACCATGGGGGGGGGCCTCCAGATACGCAGTATTTT
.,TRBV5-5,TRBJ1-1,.,CASSLAATRGTEAFF,TGTGCCAGCAGCTTGGCTGCGACCCGGGGCACTGAAGCTTTCTTT
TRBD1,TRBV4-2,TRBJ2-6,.,CASKPGQGAWSGANVLTF,TGTGCCAGCAAACCGGGACAGGGGGCGTGGTCTGGGGCCAACGTCCTGACTTTC
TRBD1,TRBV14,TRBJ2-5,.,CASSHGQGPPETQYF,TGTGCCAGCAGCCACGGACAGGGCCCTCCAGAGACCCAGTACTTC
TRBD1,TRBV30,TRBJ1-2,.,CAWSVWSRTGISYEGYTF,TGTGCCTGGAGTGTCTGGAGCAGGACAGGTATCAGTTATGAAGGCTACACCTTC
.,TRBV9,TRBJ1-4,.,CASSVGGTNEKLFF,TGTGCCAGCAGCGTGGGGGGAACTAATGAAAAACTGTTTTTT
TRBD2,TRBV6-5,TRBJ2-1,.,CASSYFRGEGYNEQFF,TGTGCCAGCAGTTACTTCCGGGGGGAGGGCTACAATGAGCAGTTCTTC
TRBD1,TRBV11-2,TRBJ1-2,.,CASSAGQDYGYTF,TGTGCCAGCAGCGCCGGACAGGACTATGGCTACACCTTC
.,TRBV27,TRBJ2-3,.,CASTPGGRTDTQYF,TGTGCCAGCACCCCCGGAGGCCGCACAGATACGCAGTATTTT
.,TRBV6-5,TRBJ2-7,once,CASSYAAGVSDEQYF,TGTGCCAGCAGTTACGCGGCAGGGGTAAGCGACGAGCAGTACTTC
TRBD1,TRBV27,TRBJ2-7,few,CASSSRLEGQGANEQYF,TGTGCCAGCAGTTCTAGGTTGGAGGGTCAGGGGGCTAACGAGCAGTACTTC
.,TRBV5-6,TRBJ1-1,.,CASSLADRGNTEAFF,TGTGCCAGCAGCTTGGCGGACAGAGGGAACACTGAAGCTTTCTTT
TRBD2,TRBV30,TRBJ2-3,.,CAWSAGLAGHTDTQYF,TGTGCCTGGAGTGCCGGCCTAGCGGGTCACACAGATACGCAGTATTTT
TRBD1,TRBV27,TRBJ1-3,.,CASSLTGDLSSGNTIYF,TGTGCCAGCAGTTTAACAGGGGACCTCTCCTCTGGAAACACCATATATTTT
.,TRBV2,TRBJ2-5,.,CASRGQGLGGETQYF,TGTGCCAGCAGAGGGCAGGGCCTGGGAGGAGAGACCCAGTACTTC